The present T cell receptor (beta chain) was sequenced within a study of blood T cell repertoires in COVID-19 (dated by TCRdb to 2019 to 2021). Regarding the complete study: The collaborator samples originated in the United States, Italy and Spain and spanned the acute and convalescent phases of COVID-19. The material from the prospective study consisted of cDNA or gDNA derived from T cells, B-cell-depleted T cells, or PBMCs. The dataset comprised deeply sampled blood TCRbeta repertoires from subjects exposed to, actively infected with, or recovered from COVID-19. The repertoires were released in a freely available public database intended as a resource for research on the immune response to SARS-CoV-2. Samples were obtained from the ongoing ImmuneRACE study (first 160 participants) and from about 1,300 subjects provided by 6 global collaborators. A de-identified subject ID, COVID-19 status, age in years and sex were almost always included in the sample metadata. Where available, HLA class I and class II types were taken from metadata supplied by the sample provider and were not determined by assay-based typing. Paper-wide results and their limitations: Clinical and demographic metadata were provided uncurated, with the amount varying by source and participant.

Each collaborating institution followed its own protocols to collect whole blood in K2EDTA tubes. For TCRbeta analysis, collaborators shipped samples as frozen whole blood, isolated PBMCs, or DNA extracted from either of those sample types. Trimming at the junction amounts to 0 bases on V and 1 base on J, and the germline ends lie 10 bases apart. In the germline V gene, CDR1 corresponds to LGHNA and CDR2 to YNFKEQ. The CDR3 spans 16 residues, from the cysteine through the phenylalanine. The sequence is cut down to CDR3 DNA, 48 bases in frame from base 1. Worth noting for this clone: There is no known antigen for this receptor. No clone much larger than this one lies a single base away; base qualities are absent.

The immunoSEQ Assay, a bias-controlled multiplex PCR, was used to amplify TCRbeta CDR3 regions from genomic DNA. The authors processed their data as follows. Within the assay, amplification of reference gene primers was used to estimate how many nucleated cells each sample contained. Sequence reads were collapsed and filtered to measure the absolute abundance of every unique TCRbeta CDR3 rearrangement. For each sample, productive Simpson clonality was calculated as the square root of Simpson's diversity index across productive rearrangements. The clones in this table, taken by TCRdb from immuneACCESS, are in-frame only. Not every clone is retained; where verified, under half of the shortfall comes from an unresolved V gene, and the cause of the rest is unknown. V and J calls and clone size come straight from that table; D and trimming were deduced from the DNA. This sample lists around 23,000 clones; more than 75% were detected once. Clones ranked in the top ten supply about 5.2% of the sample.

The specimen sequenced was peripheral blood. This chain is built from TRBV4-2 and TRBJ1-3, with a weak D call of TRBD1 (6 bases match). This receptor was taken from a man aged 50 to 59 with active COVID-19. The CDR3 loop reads CASSQDRGPSGNTIYF. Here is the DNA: TGTGCCAGCAGCCAAGACAGGGGACCTTCTGGAAACACCATATATTTT.